Below, 5 T cell receptor beta chains from the same sample are listed, as sequenced in a study of post-analysis software for immune sequencing data. Their specific antigens are unknown. cDNA libraries for TCR beta contained unique molecular identifiers. Each CDR3 protein is one row after TCRdb ran MiXCR on the PCR reads. Here the sample spans fewer than 900,000 distinct CDR3 sequences, around 45% being singletons. Study-level findings and limits: Among five TRBV segments more frequent in patients than controls were TRBV5-6, TRBV5-1 and TRBV20-1.

The source material was blood. The origin of the receptors is a girl aged 5 to 17 with multiple sclerosis.

The rearrangement links TRBV7-9 to TRBJ2-2; D unclear. The CDR3 covers 12 residues. CDR1 is SEHNR, CDR2 FQNEAQ, per germline (reference sequence). Trimming took 3 bases from V and 6 from J, leaving 5 bases between them. The CDR3 sequence is CASSFVPGELFF. The CDR3 nucleotides are TGTGCCAGCAGCTTTGTACCCGGGGAGCTGTTTTTT.

This clonotype was observed a handful of times. The chain is built from TRBV5-1 and TRBJ2-7, with D perhaps TRBD2 (6 bases). CDR1 is SGHRS, CDR2 YFSETQ, per germline. Trimming removed 5 bases from V and 1 base from J, with 13 bases in between. CDR3 size: 14 residues. DNA of the CDR3: TGCGCCAGCAGTCACTCAGGAGGGTCCTACGAGCAGTACTTC. This sequence encodes CASSHSGGSYEQYF.

CDR3 region: CSAEETGRRGVTDTQYF. The CDR3 bases are TGCAGTGCTGAGGAGACCGGGCGGCGAGGGGTCACAGATACGCAGTATTTT. The gene calls are TRBV20-1 and TRBJ2-3; D possibly matches TRBD1 or TRBD2 (5 bases each). Trimming removed 5 bases from V and 2 bases from J, with 23 bases in between. The CDR3 is 17 amino acids. CDR1 and CDR2 from the germline V gene are DFQATT and SNEGSKA (reference sequence).

This chain uses TRBV7-9 with TRBJ1-5, with 9 positions matching TRBD1. CDR1 and CDR2 from the germline V gene are SEHNR and FQNEAQ (reference sequence). The ends lost 5 bases at V and 6 bases at J; junction bases unmatched: 8. The CDR3 extends over 15 amino acids. The CDR3 nucleotides read TGTGCCAGCAGCCCAGGGGGACAGGGTCGTCAGCCCCAGCATTTT. This codes for CASSPGGQGRQPQHF.

The chain uses TRBV5-1 and TRBJ2-3; D unresolved. The CDR3 extends over 13 amino acids. Trimming removed 2 bases at V and 3 bases at J, with 7 bases between. Germline CDR1 SGHRS, CDR2 YFSETQ. The CDR3 spells CASSFGKTDTQYF. Here the CDR3 DNA reads TGCGCCAGCAGCTTCGGTAAGACAGATACGCAGTATTTT.